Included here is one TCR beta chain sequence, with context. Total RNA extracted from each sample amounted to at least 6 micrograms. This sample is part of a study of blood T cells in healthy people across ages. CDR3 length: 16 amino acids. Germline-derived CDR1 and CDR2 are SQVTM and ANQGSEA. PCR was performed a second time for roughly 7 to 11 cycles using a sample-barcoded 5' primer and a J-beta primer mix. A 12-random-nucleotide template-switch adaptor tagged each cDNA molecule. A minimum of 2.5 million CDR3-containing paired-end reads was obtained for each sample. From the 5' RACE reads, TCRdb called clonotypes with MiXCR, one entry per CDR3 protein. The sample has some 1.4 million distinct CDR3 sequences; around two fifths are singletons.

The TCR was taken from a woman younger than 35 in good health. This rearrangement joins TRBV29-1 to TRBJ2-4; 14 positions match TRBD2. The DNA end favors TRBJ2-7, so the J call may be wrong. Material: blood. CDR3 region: CSVEIPGTSGSYEQYF. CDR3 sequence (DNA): TGCAGCGTTGAAATCCCCGGGACTAGCGGGAGTTACGAGCAGTACTTC.